These 25 T cell receptor beta chains originate from one sample sequenced in a study of T cell clonality in common variable immunodeficiency. The data were produced by immunoSEQ multiplex PCR, yet TCRdb's version contains in-frame clones alone and is incomplete. The sample was found to contain about 41,000 clones, and every one recurs. Sequences were obtained from peripheral blood mononuclear cells. The receptor set was obtained from a person aged 18-70 years in good health.

Ten or more counts support this clone. CDR3 amino acids: CATSGTSGYYEQYF. The covered CDR3 bases are TGTGCCACCAGTGGGACTAGCGGTTATTACGAG. The V gene is TRBV15, the J gene TRBJ2-7, with 11 bases identical to TRBD2. The read stops 3 residues short of the end of the CDR3; the missing end is completed from the germline J gene. CDR3 length: 14 amino acids. V shed 6 bases and J 4 bases; nucleotides not matched to a gene: 5. The germline V gene has CDR1 LNHNV and CDR2 YYDKDF (reference sequence).

This clone has ten or more counts. The CDR3 end lies 3 residues beyond the end of the read and is filled in from the germline J gene. V gene TRBV19 combines with J gene TRBJ1-5; 9 nucleotides line up with TRBD1. From germline, CDR1 is LNHDA and CDR2 SQIVND (reference sequence). This CDR3 contains 18 residues. V lost 6 bases to trimming and J lost 4 bases; unmatched junction nucleotides: 16. The part of the CDR3 DNA that was read is TGTGCCAGTAGACCCTCCGGGAGGAGGGGACAGGGTAATCAGCCC. Translated, it gives CASRPSGRRGQGNQP. The complete CDR3 reads CASRPSGRRGQGNQPQHF.

In the case of this clone: The read terminates 3 residues before the CDR3 end, so the remaining end is supplied by the germline J gene. This sequence joins TRBV18 and TRBJ1-3, with 7 bases that match TRBD1. The junction had 9 bases not matched to a gene; V was cut back by 0 bases and J by 4 bases. The CDR3 consists of 17 residues. Germline V gene lookup returns CDR1 KGHSH and CDR2 LQKENI. The chain's CDR3 is CASSPPPPGTVGNTIYF. The sequenced CDR3 bases are TGTGCCAGCTCACCACCGCCCCCCGGGACAGTCGGAAACACC.

This clone was seen many times. The CDR3 goes on 3 residues after the read ends, and that part is filled in from the germline J gene. The genes are TRBV5-4 and TRBJ1-2; D call uncertain. With 1 base removed from V and 4 bases from J, the gap between germline ends came to 8 bases. The CDR3 contains 13 residues. Germline CDR1 is SGHNT and CDR2 is YYREEE (reference sequence). Incomplete CDR3 DNA: TGTGCCAGCAGCTTGCCACTAGGCTATGGC. This translates into CASSLPLGYG. The whole CDR3 sequence reads CASSLPLGYGYTF.

Notes on this clone: From the germline J gene comes the end of the CDR3, since the read stops 3 residues before it. The chain uses TRBV11-1 and TRBJ2-2; D unclear. The length of the CDR3 is 14 residues. From germline, CDR1 is SGHAT and CDR2 FQDESV (reference sequence). V dropped 0 bases and J dropped 6 bases, with 8 bases sitting between them. This CDR3 reads CASSLAVGPGELFF. The sequenced CDR3 bases are TGTGCCAGCAGCTTAGCAGTAGGGCCCGGGGAG.

This clone appeared many times. Read coverage stops 3 residues before the CDR3 terminus; the germline J gene supplies the remainder. The chain employs TRBV19 and TRBJ2-7; 8 bases match TRBD2. The CDR3 extends over 14 amino acids. V shed 3 bases, J shed 6 bases, and the junction held 7 bases outside the gene matches. CDR1 is LNHDA, CDR2 SQIVND, per germline (reference sequence). This chain's CDR3 is CASSIQAGVFEQYF. The DNA read from the CDR3 is TGTGCCAGTAGTATTCAAGCGGGAGTCTTCGAG.

A word on this clone: From the germline J gene comes the end of the CDR3, since the read stops 3 residues before it. This chain joins TRBV7-3 and TRBJ2-1; 8 nucleotides align to TRBD2. Trimming cost V 2 bases and J 5 bases; bases outside gene matches: 8. In germline, CDR1 is SGHTA, CDR2 FQGTGA. This CDR3 has 16 residues. The CDR3 DNA, read in part, is TGTGCCAGCAGCTTAGGGCTTACTAGCGGCAACAATGAG. Translated: CASSLGLTSGNNE. The CDR3 reads in full as CASSLGLTSGNNEQFF. The whole variable domain, remainder taken from reference TRBV7-3 and TRBJ2-1, is GAGVSQTPSNKVTEKGKYVELRCDPISGHTALYWYRQSLGQGPEFLIYFQGTGAADDSGLPNDRFFAVRPEGSVSTLKIQRTERGDSAVYLCASSLGLTSGNNEQFFGPGTRLTVL.

At least ten counts were recorded for this clone. The read terminates 3 residues before the CDR3 end, so the remaining end is supplied by the germline J gene. V is TRBV7-3 and J is TRBJ2-7; 8 bases align to TRBD2. Germline CDR1 and CDR2: SGHTA and FQGTGA. The CDR3 has 13 residues. V was pared by 4 bases and J by 6 bases, with 5 bases of the junction left unmatched. The part of the CDR3 DNA that was read is TGTGCCAGCAGCTCGATGGCGGGAGGCGAG. Encoded protein: CASSSMAGGE. The CDR3 in full is CASSSMAGGEQYF.

This clone was found many times. The read is 3 residues too short to cover the CDR3 end, so that end is filled in from the germline J gene. The V gene is TRBV18, the J gene TRBJ1-4; the match to TRBD1 covers 12 bases. The trim removed 8 bases at V and 6 bases at J, leaving 13 bases unmatched. The CDR3 loop spans 17 amino acids. CDR1 is KGHSH, CDR2 LQKENI, per germline. The CDR3 protein is CASAKGQGASLDEKLFF. CDR3 bases read: TGTGCCAGCGCCAAGGGACAGGGGGCGTCTTTGGATGAAAAA.

This clone was seen ten or more times. The CDR3 sequence is CAWRQGTEAFF. Partial CDR3 DNA: TGTGCCTGGAGACAGGGGACTGAA. The chain employs TRBV30 and TRBJ1-1; 7 bases match TRBD1. Read sequence stops 3 residues before the CDR3 end, and the germline J gene provides the missing end. The CDR3 is 11 amino acids. Germline CDR1 is GTSNPN and CDR2 is SVGIG (reference sequence). The trim removed 3 bases at V and 5 bases at J, leaving 0 bases unmatched.

This clone was found a few times. Read data end 3 residues before the CDR3 end; the end is taken from the germline J gene. The V call is TRBV5-1, the J call TRBJ1-4; D not certain. The CDR3 is 16 amino acids. Germline CDR1 SGHRS, CDR2 YFSETQ. Trimming left V 0 bases short and J 1 base short, with 10 bases between. CDR3 protein: CASSLGWQVTNEKLFF. The covered CDR3 bases are TGCGCCAGCAGCTTGGGCTGGCAGGTAACTAATGAAAAA.

This clone was picked up many times. The read halts 3 residues ahead of the CDR3 end, with the missing end drawn from the germline J gene. V is TRBV4-2 and J is TRBJ2-6; 9 bases line up with TRBD1. The germline V gene encodes CDR1 LGHNA and CDR2 YNFKEQ. This CDR3 region has 18 residues. The ends lost 4 bases at V and 3 bases at J; junction bases unmatched: 10. The CDR3 bases that were read are TGTGCCAGCAGCCCCCGGGACAGGGAATACGATGGGGCCAACGTC. Translated: CASSPRDREYDGANV. The whole CDR3 sequence reads CASSPRDREYDGANVLTF.

The table lists this clone with many counts. The read ends 3 residues early relative to the CDR3; the germline J gene fills the gap. This chain uses TRBV10-1 with TRBJ2-7; 7 nucleotides agree with TRBD1. Unmatched junction bases numbered 5, after V lost 0 bases and J lost 6 bases. CDR1 and CDR2 (germline): WNHNN, SYGVQD (reference sequence). The CDR3 totals 14 residues. The CDR3 DNA, read in part, is TGCGCCAGCAGTGAGTCGAAGGGGGCTATCGAG. Translating gives CASSESKGAIE. The whole CDR3 is CASSESKGAIEQYF.

This clone was seen many times. The CDR3 goes on 3 residues after the read ends, and that part is filled in from the germline J gene. The chain employs TRBV5-1 and TRBJ2-3; 9 positions match TRBD2. From germline, CDR1 is SGHRS and CDR2 YFSETQ. With V trimmed by 6 bases and J by 0 bases, 8 bases remained unmatched. This CDR3 is 16 amino acids long. The sequenced CDR3 bases are TGCGCCAGCAAGTCCGGACTAGCGAGCAGCACAGATACG. Translation gives CASKSGLASSTDT. The full CDR3 is CASKSGLASSTDTQYF.

This clone has a count of ten or more. The CDR3 extends 3 residues past the end of the read, so its final part is completed from the germline J gene. The chain is built from TRBV27 and TRBJ1-1, with no clear D. This CDR3 is built from 14 residues. Trimming left V 6 bases short and J 3 bases short, with 14 bases between. Per germline, CDR1 MNHEY and CDR2 SMNVEV (reference sequence). CDR3 protein: CASSTWAVDTEAFF. The CDR3 DNA, read in part, is TGTGCCAGCAGCACATGGGCAGTCGACACTGAA.

This clone was detected ten times or more. The read gets to within 3 residues of the CDR3 end, and the germline J gene fills in the rest. The J gene is TRBJ2-5, the V gene TRBV9; maybe TRBD2 (5 bases). The CDR3 totals 15 residues. Trimming removed 0 bases from V and 4 bases from J, with 13 bases in between. The V gene's germline CDR1 is SGDLS and CDR2 YYNGEE. CDR3 DNA, as far as it was read: TGTGCCAGCAGCGTAGCGGTTAGCGCGGGAGAGACC. Encoded protein: CASSVAVSAGET. The CDR3 reads in full as CASSVAVSAGETQYF.

This clone was found many times. The read ends 3 residues early relative to the CDR3; the germline J gene fills the gap. The chain joins TRBV7-6 to TRBJ1-4, with D unclear. V gave up 1 base and J gave up 8 bases, with 11 bases separating them. The CDR3 sequence is 14 residues long. Germline CDR1 is SGHVS and CDR2 is FNYEAQ. The CDR3 DNA, read in part, is TGTGCCAGCAGCTTAGAGTCCAGAGTGGAAAAA. Translating gives CASSLESRVEK. In full, the CDR3 is CASSLESRVEKLFF.

This clone has ten or more counts. The sequenced fragment ends 3 residues before the CDR3 boundary, so the rest is inferred from the germline J gene. The chain links TRBV2 to TRBJ2-7; D possibly corresponds to TRBD2 (6 bases). The V and J ends lost 4 bases and 2 bases respectively, with 18 bases between them. Germline CDR1 reads SNHLY; CDR2 reads FYNNEI. This CDR3 has 16 amino acids. The sequenced part of the CDR3 DNA is TGTGCCAGCAGTGGGGGCCAGCGGGCCCTTCCCTACGAG. Translation: CASSGGQRALPYE. The entire CDR3 sequence reads CASSGGQRALPYEQYF. The variable domain in full, completed from reference TRBV2 and TRBJ2-7, reads EPEVTQTPSHQVTQMGQEVILRCVPISNHLYFYWYRQILGQKVEFLVSFYNNEISEKSEIFDDQFSVERPDGSNFTLKIRSTKLEDSAMYFCASSGGQRALPYEQYFGPGTRLTVT.

This clone was observed a few times. The CDR3 region is CASSDRGGEVRSPLHF. The sequenced part of the CDR3 DNA is TGTGCCAGCAGTGATCGGGGGGGCGAGGTTCGTTCACCC. This chain uses TRBV2 with TRBJ1-6, with a weak D call TRBD1 (6 bases). The CDR3 extends 3 residues past the end of the read, so its final part is completed from the germline J gene. CDR1 is SNHLY, CDR2 FYNNEI, per germline. The CDR3 spans 16 residues. Trimming removed 3 bases at V and 9 bases at J, with 18 bases between.

This clone was counted many times. From the germline J gene comes the end of the CDR3, since the read stops 3 residues before it. The chain is built from TRBV20-1 and TRBJ2-7, with 8 positions matching TRBD2. With V trimmed by 3 bases and J by 0 bases, 1 base remained unmatched. Germline CDR1 and CDR2: DFQATT and SNEGSKA (reference sequence). CDR3 length: 13 amino acids. CDR3 in amino acids: CSASSGSSYEQYF. The CDR3 bases that were read are TGCAGTGCTAGCAGCGGGAGCTCCTACGAG.

This clone has at least ten counts. The CDR3 end falls 3 residues outside the read, so it is completed with the germline J gene. The chain couples TRBV5-1 to TRBJ2-5; D unclear. This CDR3 contains 14 residues. Germline V gene data show CDR1 as SGHRS and CDR2 as YFSETQ. The V and J ends lost 4 bases and 3 bases respectively, with 13 bases between them. Partial CDR3 DNA: TGCGCCAGCAGCCCCGGGTCCCAAAAAGAGACC. It codes for CASSPGSQKET. The whole CDR3 protein reads CASSPGSQKETQYF.

This clone was seen at least ten times. The read terminates 3 residues ahead of where the CDR3 ends, so the germline J gene completes it. The rearrangement joins TRBV18 to TRBJ2-1, with TRBD2 as a possible D gene (6 bases). V was pared by 3 bases and J by 3 bases, with 15 bases between. The germline V gene encodes CDR1 KGHSH and CDR2 LQKENI. This CDR3 is built from 16 residues. CDR3 in amino acids: CASSPQGLGGYNEQFF. The part of the CDR3 DNA that was read is TGTGCCAGCTCACCGCAGGGTCTCGGGGGCTACAATGAG.

Ten or more counts support this clone. Sequencing ends 3 residues short of the CDR3 end; the germline J gene provides the rest. This chain links TRBV5-1 with TRBJ2-1; 9 nucleotides match TRBD2. The CDR3 is 17 amino acids. V dropped 0 bases and J dropped 8; count of bases not matched to a gene: 12. Germline V gene sequence: CDR1 SGHRS, CDR2 YFSETQ. Here the CDR3 reads CASSLETSGYPGDEQFF. CDR3 bases read: TGCGCCAGCAGCTTGGAAACTAGCGGGTATCCGGGCGATGAG.

The table lists this clone with many counts. The read terminates 3 residues ahead of where the CDR3 ends, so the germline J gene completes it. The J gene is TRBJ2-7, the V gene TRBV30, with 9 bases lining up with TRBD1. The CDR3 runs to 14 residues. V lost 1 base to trimming and J lost 3 bases; unmatched junction nucleotides: 4. Per the germline V gene, CDR1 is GTSNPN and CDR2 is SVGIG (reference sequence). The CDR3 sequence is CAWSGQGVDYEQYF. CDR3 bases read: TGTGCCTGGAGTGGACAGGGGGTGGACTACGAG.

A word on this clone: The read is 3 residues too short to cover the CDR3 end, so that end is filled in from the germline J gene. The chain has TRBV6-1 and TRBJ1-1, with D tentatively TRBD1 (5 bases). The V end lost 2 bases, the J end lost 4 bases, and 23 bases lay between the germline ends. Germline V gives CDR1 MNHNS, CDR2 SASEGT. The CDR3 runs to 18 residues. CDR3 DNA (partial): TGTGCCAGCAGTGAATGGGGGGGGGTTATCCTGCTGGTCACTGAA. Translation gives CASSEWGGVILLVTE. The full CDR3 protein reads CASSEWGGVILLVTEAFF.